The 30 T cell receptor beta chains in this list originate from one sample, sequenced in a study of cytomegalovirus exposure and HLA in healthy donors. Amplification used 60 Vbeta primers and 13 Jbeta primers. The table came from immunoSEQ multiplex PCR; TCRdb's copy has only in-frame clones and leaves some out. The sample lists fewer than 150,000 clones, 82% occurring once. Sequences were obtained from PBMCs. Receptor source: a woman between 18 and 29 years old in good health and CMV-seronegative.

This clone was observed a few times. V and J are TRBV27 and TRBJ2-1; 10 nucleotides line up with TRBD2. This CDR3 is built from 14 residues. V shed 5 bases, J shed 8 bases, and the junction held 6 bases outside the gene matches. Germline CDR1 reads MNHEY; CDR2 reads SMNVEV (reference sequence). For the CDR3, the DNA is TGTGCCAGCAGTACCCAGCGGGAGGGATATGAGCAGTTCTTC. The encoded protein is CASSTQREGYEQFF.

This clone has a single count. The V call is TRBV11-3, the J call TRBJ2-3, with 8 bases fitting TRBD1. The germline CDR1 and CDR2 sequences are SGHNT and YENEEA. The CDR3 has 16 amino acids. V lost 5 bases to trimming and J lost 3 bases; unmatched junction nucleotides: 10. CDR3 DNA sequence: TGTGCCAGCAGCCCTTGGACAGGGCTTGGTACAGATACGCAGTATTTT. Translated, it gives CASSPWTGLGTDTQYF.

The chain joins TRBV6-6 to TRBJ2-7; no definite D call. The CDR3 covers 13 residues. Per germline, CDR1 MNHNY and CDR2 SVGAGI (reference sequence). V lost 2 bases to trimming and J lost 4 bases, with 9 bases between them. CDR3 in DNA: TGTGCCAGCAGTTACGAGGTTTCTTACGAGCAGTACTTC. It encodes CASSYEVSYEQYF.

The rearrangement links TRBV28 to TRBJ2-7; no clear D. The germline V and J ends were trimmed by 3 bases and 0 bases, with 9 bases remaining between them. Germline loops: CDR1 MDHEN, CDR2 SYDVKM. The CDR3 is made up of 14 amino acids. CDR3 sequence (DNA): TGTGCCAGCAGTTTCGGGTTTCCCTCCTACGAGCAGTACTTC. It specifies CASSFGFPSYEQYF. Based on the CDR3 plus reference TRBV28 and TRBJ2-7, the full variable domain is DVKVTQSSRYLVKRTGEKVFLECVQDMDHENMFWYRQDPGLGLRLIYFSYDVKMKEKGDIPEGYSVSREKKERFSLILESASTNQTSMYLCASSFGFPSYEQYFGPGTRLTVT.

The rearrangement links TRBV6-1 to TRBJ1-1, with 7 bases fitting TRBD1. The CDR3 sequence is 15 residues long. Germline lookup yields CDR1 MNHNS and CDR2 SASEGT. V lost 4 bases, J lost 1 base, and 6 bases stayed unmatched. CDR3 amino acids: CASSVDRAWNTEAFF. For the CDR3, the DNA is TGTGCCAGCAGTGTCGACAGGGCATGGAACACTGAAGCTTTCTTT.

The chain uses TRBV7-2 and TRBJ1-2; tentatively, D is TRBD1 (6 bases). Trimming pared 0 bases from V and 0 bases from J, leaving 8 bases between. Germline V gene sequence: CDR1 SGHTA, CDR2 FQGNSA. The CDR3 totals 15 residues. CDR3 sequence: CASSLAGTSNYGYTF. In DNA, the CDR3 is TGTGCCAGCAGCTTAGCCGGGACATCTAACTATGGCTACACCTTC. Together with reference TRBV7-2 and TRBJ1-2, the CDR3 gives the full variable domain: GAGVSQSPSNKVTEKGKDVELRCDPISGHTALYWYRQSLGQGLEFLIYFQGNSAPDKSGLPSDRFSAERTGGSVSTLTIQRTQQEDSAVYLCASSLAGTSNYGYTFGSGTRLTVV.

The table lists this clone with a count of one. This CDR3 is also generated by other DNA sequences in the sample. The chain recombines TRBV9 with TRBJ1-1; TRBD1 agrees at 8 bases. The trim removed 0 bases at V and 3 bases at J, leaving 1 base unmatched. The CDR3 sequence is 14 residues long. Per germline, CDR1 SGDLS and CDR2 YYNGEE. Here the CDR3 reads CASSVDRGDTEAFF. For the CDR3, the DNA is TGTGCCAGCAGCGTAGACAGGGGGGACACTGAAGCTTTCTTT.

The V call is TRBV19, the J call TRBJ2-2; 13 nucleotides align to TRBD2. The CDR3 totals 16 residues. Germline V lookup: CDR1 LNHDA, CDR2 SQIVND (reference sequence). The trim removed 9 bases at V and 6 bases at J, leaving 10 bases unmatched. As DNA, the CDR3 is TGTGCCAGCCGACGGACTAGCGGGAGCCTGGCCGGGGAGCTGTTTTTT. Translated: CASRRTSGSLAGELFF.

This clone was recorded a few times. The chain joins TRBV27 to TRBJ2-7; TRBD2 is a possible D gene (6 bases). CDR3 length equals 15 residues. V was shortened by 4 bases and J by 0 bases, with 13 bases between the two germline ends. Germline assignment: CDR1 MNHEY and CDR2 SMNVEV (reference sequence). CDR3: CASSSKPGLSYEQYF. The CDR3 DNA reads TGTGCCAGCAGTTCAAAACCGGGACTCTCCTACGAGCAGTACTTC.

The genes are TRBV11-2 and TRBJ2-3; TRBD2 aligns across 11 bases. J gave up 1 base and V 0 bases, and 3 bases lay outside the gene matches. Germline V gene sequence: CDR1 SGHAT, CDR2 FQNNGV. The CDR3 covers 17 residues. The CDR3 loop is CASSLDDSGGGTDTQYF. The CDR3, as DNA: TGTGCCAGCAGCTTAGATGATAGCGGGGGGGGCACAGATACGCAGTATTTT.

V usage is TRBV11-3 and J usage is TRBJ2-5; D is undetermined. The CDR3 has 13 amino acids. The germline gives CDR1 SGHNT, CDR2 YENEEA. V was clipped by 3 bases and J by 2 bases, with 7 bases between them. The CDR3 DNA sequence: TGTGCCAGCAGCTTCCGTCAGCAAGAGACCCAGTACTTC. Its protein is CASSFRQQETQYF.

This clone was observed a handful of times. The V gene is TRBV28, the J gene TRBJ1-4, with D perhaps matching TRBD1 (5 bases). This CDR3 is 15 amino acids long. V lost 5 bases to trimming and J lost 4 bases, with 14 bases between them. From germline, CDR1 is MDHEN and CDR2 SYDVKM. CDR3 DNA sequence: TGTGCCAGCAGTAGGGGACTGACCAATAATGAAAAACTGTTTTTT. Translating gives CASSRGLTNNEKLFF.

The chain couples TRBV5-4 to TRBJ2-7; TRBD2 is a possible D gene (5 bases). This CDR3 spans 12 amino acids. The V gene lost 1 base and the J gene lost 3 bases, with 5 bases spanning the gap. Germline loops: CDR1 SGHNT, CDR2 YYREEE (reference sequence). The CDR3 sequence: CASSLSGYEQYV. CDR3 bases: TGTGCCAGCAGCTTGAGCGGCTACGAGCAGTACGTC.

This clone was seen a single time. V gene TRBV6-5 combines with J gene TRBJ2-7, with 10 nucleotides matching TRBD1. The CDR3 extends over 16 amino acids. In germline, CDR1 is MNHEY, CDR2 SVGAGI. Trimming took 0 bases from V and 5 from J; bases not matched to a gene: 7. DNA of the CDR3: TGTGCCAGCAGTTACTCTATAGACAGGGGGCTGGACGAGCAGTACTTC. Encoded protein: CASSYSIDRGLDEQYF.

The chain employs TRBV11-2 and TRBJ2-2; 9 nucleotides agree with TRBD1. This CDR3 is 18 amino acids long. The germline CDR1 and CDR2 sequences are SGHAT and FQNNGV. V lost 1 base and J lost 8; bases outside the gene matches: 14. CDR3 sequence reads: CASSLVGVGTGIGGELFF. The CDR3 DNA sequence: TGTGCCAGCAGCTTAGTGGGCGTGGGGACAGGGATCGGAGGGGAGCTGTTTTTT. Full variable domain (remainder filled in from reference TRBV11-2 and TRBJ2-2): EAGVAQSPRYKIIEKRQSVAFWCNPISGHATLYWYQQILGQGPKLLIQFQNNGVVDDSQLPKDRFSAERLKGVDSTLKIQPAKLEDSAVYLCASSLVGVGTGIGGELFFGEGSRLTVL.

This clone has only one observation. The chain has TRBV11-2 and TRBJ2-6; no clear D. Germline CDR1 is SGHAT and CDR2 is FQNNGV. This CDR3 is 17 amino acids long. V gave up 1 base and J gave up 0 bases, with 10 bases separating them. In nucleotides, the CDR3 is TGTGCCAGCAGCTTAGTCCGCGGAGCCTCTGGGGCCAACGTCCTGACTTTC. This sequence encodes CASSLVRGASGANVLTF.

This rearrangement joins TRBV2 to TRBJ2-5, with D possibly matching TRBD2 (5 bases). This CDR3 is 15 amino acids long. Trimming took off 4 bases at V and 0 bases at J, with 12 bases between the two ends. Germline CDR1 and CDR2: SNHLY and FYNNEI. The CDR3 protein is CASSAGLMYQETQYF. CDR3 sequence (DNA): TGTGCCAGCAGTGCCGGACTTATGTACCAAGAGACCCAGTACTTC.

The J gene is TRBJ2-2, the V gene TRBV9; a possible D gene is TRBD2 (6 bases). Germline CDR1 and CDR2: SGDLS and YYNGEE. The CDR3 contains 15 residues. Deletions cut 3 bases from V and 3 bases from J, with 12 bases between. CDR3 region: CASSAGGTHTGELFF. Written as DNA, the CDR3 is TGTGCCAGCAGCGCCGGGGGTACGCACACCGGGGAGCTGTTTTTT.

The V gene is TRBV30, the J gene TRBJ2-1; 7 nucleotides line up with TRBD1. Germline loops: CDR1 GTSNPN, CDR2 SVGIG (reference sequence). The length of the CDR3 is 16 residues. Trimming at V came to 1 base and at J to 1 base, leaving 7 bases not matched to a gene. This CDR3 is CAWSAYLRGSYNEQFF. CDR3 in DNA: TGTGCCTGGAGTGCCTATCTCAGGGGGTCCTACAATGAGCAGTTCTTC.

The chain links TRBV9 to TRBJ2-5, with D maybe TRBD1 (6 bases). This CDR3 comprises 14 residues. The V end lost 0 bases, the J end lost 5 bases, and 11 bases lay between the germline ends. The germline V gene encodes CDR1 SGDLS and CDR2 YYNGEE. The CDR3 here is CASSVDMRGETQYF. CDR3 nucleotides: TGTGCCAGCAGCGTAGATATGAGGGGGGAGACCCAGTACTTC.

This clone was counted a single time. The CDR3 loop is CASSVVFISGNTIYF. CDR3 coding DNA: TGTGCCAGCAGTGTCGTGTTTATCTCTGGAAACACCATATATTTT. The chain combines TRBV6-1 with TRBJ1-3; D is uncertain. CDR1 is MNHNS, CDR2 SASEGT, per germline. Trimming cost V 4 bases and J 0 bases, with 10 bases left between them. The CDR3 spans 15 residues.

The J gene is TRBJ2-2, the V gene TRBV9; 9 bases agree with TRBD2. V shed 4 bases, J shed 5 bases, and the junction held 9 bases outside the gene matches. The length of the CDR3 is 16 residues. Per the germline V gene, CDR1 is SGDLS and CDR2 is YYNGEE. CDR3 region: CASSSRGGAETGELFF. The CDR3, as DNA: TGTGCCAGCAGCTCCCGCGGGGGGGCGGAGACCGGGGAGCTGTTTTTT.

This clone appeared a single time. CDR3 sequence (DNA): TGTGCCAGCAGTGGAGGGAAGGGATATGGCTACACCTTC. This codes for CASSGGKGYGYTF. The rearrangement links TRBV9 to TRBJ1-2, with D unresolved. This CDR3 comprises 13 residues. Germline values: CDR1 SGDLS, CDR2 YYNGEE. Trimming shortened V by 5 bases and J by 5 bases, and 13 bases separated the two germline ends.

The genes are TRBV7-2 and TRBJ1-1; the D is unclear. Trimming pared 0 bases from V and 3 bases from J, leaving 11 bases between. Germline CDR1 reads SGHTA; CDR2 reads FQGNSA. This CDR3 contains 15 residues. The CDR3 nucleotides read TGTGCCAGCAGCTTAGCGACCCCGGGTCACACTGAAGCTTTCTTT. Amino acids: CASSLATPGHTEAFF. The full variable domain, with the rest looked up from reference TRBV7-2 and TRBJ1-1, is GAGVSQSPSNKVTEKGKDVELRCDPISGHTALYWYRQSLGQGLEFLIYFQGNSAPDKSGLPSDRFSAERTGGSVSTLTIQRTQQEDSAVYLCASSLATPGHTEAFFGQGTRLTVV.

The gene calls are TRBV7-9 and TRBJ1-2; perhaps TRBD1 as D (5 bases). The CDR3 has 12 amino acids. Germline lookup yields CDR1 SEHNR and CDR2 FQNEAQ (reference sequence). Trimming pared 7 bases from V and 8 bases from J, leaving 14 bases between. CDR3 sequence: CASTRGVEGYTF. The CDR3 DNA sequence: TGTGCCAGCACCCGGGGGGTGGAGGGCTACACCTTC.

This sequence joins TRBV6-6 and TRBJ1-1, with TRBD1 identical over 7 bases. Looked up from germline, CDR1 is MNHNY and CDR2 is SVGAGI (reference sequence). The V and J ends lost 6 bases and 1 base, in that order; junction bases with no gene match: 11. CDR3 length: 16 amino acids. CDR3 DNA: TGTGCCAGCAGGTCCACAGGGGTGAGGGGGAACACTGAAGCTTTCTTT. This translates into CASRSTGVRGNTEAFF.

The CDR3, as DNA: TGTGCCAGCAGCTTAGTTCTTTTAGGGGGCAGGTCTTTCTTT. It encodes CASSLVLLGGRSFF. The chain combines TRBV7-8 with TRBJ1-1, with TRBD1 identical over 7 bases. Germline loops: CDR1 SGHVS, CDR2 FQNEAQ. There are 14 residues in the CDR3. The V segment lost 1 base and the J segment 12 bases; nucleotides outside the gene matches: 11. Filled out from reference TRBV7-8 and TRBJ1-1, the complete variable domain reads GAGVSQSPRYKVAKRGQDVALRCDPISGHVSLFWYQQALGQGPEFLTYFQNEAQLDKSGLPSDRFFAERPEGSVSTLKIQRTQQEDSAVYLCASSLVLLGGRSFFGQGTRLTVV.

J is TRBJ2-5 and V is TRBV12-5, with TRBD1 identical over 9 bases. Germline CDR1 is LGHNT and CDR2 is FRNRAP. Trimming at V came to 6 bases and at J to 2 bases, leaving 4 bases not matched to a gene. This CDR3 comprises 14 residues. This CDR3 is CASGPDRGQETQYF. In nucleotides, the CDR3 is TGTGCTAGTGGCCCAGACAGGGGGCAAGAGACCCAGTACTTC.

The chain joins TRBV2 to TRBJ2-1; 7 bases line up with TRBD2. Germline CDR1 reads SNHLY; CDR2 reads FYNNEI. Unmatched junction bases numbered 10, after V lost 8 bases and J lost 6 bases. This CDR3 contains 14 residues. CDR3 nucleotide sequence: TGTGCCAGCGGGAGACTAGCCTCCCGCAATGAGCAGTTCTTC. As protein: CASGRLASRNEQFF.

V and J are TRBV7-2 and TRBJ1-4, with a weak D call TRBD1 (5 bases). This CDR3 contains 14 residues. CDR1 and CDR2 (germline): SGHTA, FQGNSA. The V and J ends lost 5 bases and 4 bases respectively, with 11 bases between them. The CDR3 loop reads CASSPGRGNEKLFF. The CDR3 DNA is TGTGCCAGCAGCCCCGGGAGGGGTAATGAAAAACTGTTTTTT. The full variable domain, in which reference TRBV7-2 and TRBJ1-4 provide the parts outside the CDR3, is GAGVSQSPSNKVTEKGKDVELRCDPISGHTALYWYRQSLGQGLEFLIYFQGNSAPDKSGLPSDRFSAERTGGSVSTLTIQRTQQEDSAVYLCASSPGRGNEKLFFGSGTQLSVL.